This TCR beta chain was obtained from a study of blood T cell repertoires in COVID-19. Looking at the study overall: Samples came from the United States, Italy and Spain, spanning acute and convalescent COVID-19. T cells, B-cell-depleted T cells, or PBMCs supplied cDNA or gDNA.

The CDR3 has 11 amino acids. CDR1 and CDR2 from the germline V gene are MNHEY and SVGAGI. V lost 7 bases and J lost 5, with 8 bases in between. Authors' methods: Nucleated cell counts were estimated from reference gene primer amplification. Assay: immunoSEQ multiplex PCR; the TCRdb copy retains only in-frame clones and omits some. V, J and clone size were drawn from that table, and D and trimming were deduced from the DNA. The sample includes about 50,000 clones, more than 75% of them seen just once. The J gene is TRBJ2-5, the V gene TRBV6-5, with D unresolved. The receptor was isolated from a man between 45 and 60 years old with active COVID-19. Specimen: peripheral blood. CDR3 nucleotides: TGTGCCAGCACCGGTCTGGAGACCCAGTACTTC. Translation gives CASTGLETQYF.